The rows below give T cell receptor beta chains drawn from one sample of a study of blood T cell repertoires in COVID-19. Only in-frame clones appear in the TCRdb table, and some are missing; sequencing was by immunoSEQ multiplex PCR. This sample carries 250,000 or so clones, roughly 89% of them seen once, and the ten largest clones take 1.5%. Sequencing used peripheral blood. These receptors originate from a woman between 40 and 50 years old who had recovered from COVID-19. Both conserved end residues are part of each CDR3. A D gene is named only where the DNA matches it firmly. Size values are once, few and many counts, or a class for expanded clones, and some rows have none.

D	V	size	J	CDR3	DNA
-	TRBV29-1	-	TRBJ2-3	CSVGGSVADTQYF	TGCAGCGTAGGAGGGTCCGTCGCAGATACGCAGTATTTT
TRBD1	TRBV5-1	-	TRBJ1-2	CASSEGTGNDGYTF	TGCGCCAGCAGCGAGGGGACAGGCAACGATGGCTACACCTTC
-	TRBV28	-	TRBJ1-3	CASSLPGASGNTIYF	TGTGCCAGCAGTTTACCAGGGGCTTCTGGAAACACCATATATTTT
TRBD2	TRBV7-8	-	TRBJ2-5	CASIRGGYQETQYF	TGTGCCAGCATACGCGGGGGGTACCAAGAGACCCAGTACTTC
-	TRBV4-1	-	TRBJ1-5	CASSPGFNQPQHF	TGCGCCAGCAGTCCGGGTTTCAATCAGCCCCAGCATTTT
-	TRBV28	-	TRBJ1-5	CASSSTGSGQPQHF	TGTGCCAGCAGTTCAACAGGGAGTGGGCAGCCCCAGCATTTT
-	TRBV2	once	TRBJ1-2	CASSEAIQEYYGYTF	TGTGCCAGCAGTGAAGCGATCCAGGAATATTATGGCTACACCTTC
-	TRBV11-2	-	TRBJ1-5	CASSHAGNNQPQHF	TGTGCCAGCAGCCACGCAGGGAACAATCAGCCCCAGCATTTT
-	TRBV5-1	-	TRBJ2-7	CASSTLTGPYEQYF	TGCGCCAGCAGCACCTTGACAGGCCCCTACGAGCAGTACTTC
-	TRBV20-1	-	TRBJ1-6	CSASRTSSSYNSPLHF	TGCAGTGCTAGTCGGACTTCGAGCTCCTATAATTCACCCCTCCACTTT
-	TRBV4-1	-	TRBJ2-1	CASSQDPDSSSYNEQFF	TGCGCCAGCAGCCAAGATCCAGACAGTAGCTCCTACAATGAGCAGTTCTTC
TRBD2	TRBV9	-	TRBJ2-1	CASSPGSGRSSYNEQFF	TGTGCCAGCAGCCCGGGGAGCGGGAGGAGCTCCTACAATGAGCAGTTCTTC
-	TRBV2	once	TRBJ1-1	CASTGHPNTEAFF	TGTGCCAGCACGGGACACCCGAACACTGAAGCTTTCTTT
TRBD2	TRBV7-7	-	TRBJ2-5	CASSLAGGSQETQYF	TGTGCCAGCAGTTTAGCGGGGGGTTCACAAGAGACCCAGTACTTC
TRBD2	TRBV5-1	-	TRBJ2-1	CASSTGTSSNEQFF	TGCGCCAGCAGCACTGGGACTAGCAGTAATGAGCAGTTCTTC
-	TRBV7-2	-	TRBJ2-1	CASSQGPLHYNEQFF	TGTGCCAGCAGCCAGGGGCCGCTACACTACAATGAGCAGTTCTTC
-	TRBV20-1	-	TRBJ1-4	CSAETSLGRVF	TGCAGTGCGGAGACCTCATTAGGGCGGGTTTTT
TRBD1	TRBV29-1	-	TRBJ1-1	CSVAKTGVNTEAFF	TGCAGCGTCGCGAAGACAGGGGTGAACACTGAAGCTTTCTTT
TRBD2	TRBV28	-	TRBJ2-1	CASSFELAGGNEQFF	TGTGCCAGCAGTTTTGAACTAGCGGGGGGCAATGAGCAGTTCTTC
TRBD1	TRBV6-1	-	TRBJ1-2	CASSDRQGAGYTF	TGTGCCAGCAGTGACCGACAGGGGGCTGGCTACACCTTC
TRBD2	TRBV6-5	-	TRBJ2-7	CASRRGTSGDYEQYF	TGTGCCAGCAGGCGCGGGACTAGCGGGGACTACGAGCAGTACTTC
TRBD1	TRBV18	-	TRBJ1-1	CASSPLQGASNTEAFF	TGTGCCAGCTCACCACTACAGGGGGCATCTAACACTGAAGCTTTCTTT
TRBD1	TRBV6-6	few	TRBJ1-1	CASSYALTGWNTEAFF	TGTGCCAGCAGTTATGCCTTGACAGGGTGGAACACTGAAGCTTTCTTT
TRBD2	TRBV6-5	-	TRBJ2-5	CASKNLGGETQYF	TGTGCCAGCAAAAACTTGGGGGGGGAGACCCAGTACTTC
-	TRBV7-9	few	TRBJ1-3	CASSLAAVSGNTIYF	TGTGCCAGCAGCTTAGCGGCGGTATCGGGAAACACCATATATTTT
TRBD1	TRBV5-1	-	TRBJ2-7	CASSWRAGTGVRYEQYF	TGCGCCAGCAGCTGGCGCGCCGGGACAGGGGTTCGGTACGAGCAGTACTTC
TRBD1	TRBV5-1	-	TRBJ2-1	CASSQRGQSLNEQFF	TGCGCCAGCAGCCAGAGGGGGCAGTCCCTCAATGAGCAGTTCTTC
TRBD1	TRBV28	-	TRBJ1-2	CASSPPTGNYGYTF	TGTGCCAGCAGTCCACCGACAGGGAACTATGGCTACACCTTC
TRBD1	TRBV7-2	-	TRBJ1-2	CASSLGQGYGYTF	TGTGCCAGCAGCCTGGGACAGGGATATGGCTACACCTTC
TRBD1	TRBV30	-	TRBJ2-3	CAWSVGTGVADTQYF	TGTGCCTGGAGTGTAGGGACAGGGGTTGCAGATACGCAGTATTTT
-	TRBV6-6	-	TRBJ1-1	CAIKRGGEGTEAFF	TGTGCCATAAAGCGGGGGGGCGAGGGCACTGAAGCTTTCTTT
TRBD2	TRBV4-1	once	TRBJ2-3	CASSREGRRTDTQYF	TGCGCCAGCAGCCGGGAGGGCAGGCGCACAGATACGCAGTATTTT
TRBD2	TRBV11-3	-	TRBJ2-1	CASSAGLAGHNEQFF	TGTGCCAGCAGCGCGGGACTAGCGGGACACAATGAGCAGTTCTTC
-	TRBV27	-	TRBJ1-2	CASSPRRSLTGYTF	TGTGCCAGCAGTCCCAGGAGGAGCCTGACGGGCTACACCTTC
-	TRBV29-1	-	TRBJ2-3	CSASQGADTQYF	TGCAGCGCTTCTCAGGGTGCAGATACGCAGTATTTT
-	TRBV5-1	-	TRBJ2-2	CASSLSRNTGELFF	TGCGCCAGCAGCTTATCCAGGAACACCGGGGAGCTGTTTTTT
TRBD2	TRBV5-4	-	TRBJ2-3	CASSRRTSGPTDTQYF	TGTGCCAGCAGCCGACGGACTAGCGGGCCCACAGATACGCAGTATTTT
-	TRBV27	-	TRBJ2-2	CASRARTVYTGELFF	TGTGCCAGCAGAGCGAGGACAGTCTACACCGGGGAGCTGTTTTTT
TRBD1	TRBV6-5	once	TRBJ1-2	CASSLYRGVGYGYTF	TGTGCCAGCAGTCTATACAGGGGGGTCGGCTATGGCTACACCTTC
-	TRBV30	-	TRBJ2-2	CAWRTAGATGELFF	TGTGCCTGGAGGACCGCGGGTGCTACCGGGGAGCTGTTTTTT
-	TRBV2	-	TRBJ2-5	CASTWTLQETQYF	TGTGCCAGCACTTGGACACTCCAAGAGACCCAGTACTTC
-	TRBV12-3/TRBV12-4	few	TRBJ1-5	CASSRERASPQHF	TGTGCCAGCAGTCGGGAACGGGCCTCGCCCCAGCATTTT
TRBD2	TRBV3-1/TRBV3-2	-	TRBJ2-2	CASSQLYEGPTSGGWTGELFF	TGTGCCAGCAGCCAACTTTATGAGGGACCGACTAGCGGGGGGTGGACCGGGGAGCTGTTTTTT
TRBD2	TRBV6-1	-	TRBJ2-1	CASSEVGSGGAHEQFF	TGTGCCAGCAGTGAAGTAGGAAGCGGGGGGGCTCATGAGCAGTTCTTC
-	TRBV29-1	-	TRBJ1-6	CSARVAYNSPLHF	TGCAGCGCCAGGGTCGCCTATAATTCACCCCTCCACTTT
-	TRBV5-1	once	TRBJ1-2	CASSLAGDNYGYTF	TGCGCCAGCAGCTTGGCGGGGGATAACTATGGCTACACCTTC
-	TRBV9	-	TRBJ2-7	CASSVDWLLGEQYF	TGTGCCAGCAGCGTAGACTGGCTGCTAGGTGAGCAGTACTTC
-	TRBV6-5	-	TRBJ1-1	CASSYGVSEAFF	TGTGCCAGCAGTTACGGAGTGTCAGAAGCTTTCTTT
TRBD1	TRBV7-9	-	TRBJ1-5	CASSTDRAGYSNQPQHF	TGTGCCAGCAGCACGGACAGGGCAGGGTATAGCAATCAGCCCCAGCATTTT
TRBD1	TRBV3-1/TRBV3-2	-	TRBJ2-5	CASSQKGASQSETQYF	TGTGCCAGCAGCCAAAAGGGGGCTAGTCAATCCGAGACCCAGTACTTC
TRBD1	TRBV2	-	TRBJ2-7	CASSPSTGGYEQYF	TGTGCCAGCAGTCCTTCGACAGGGGGCTACGAGCAGTACTTC
TRBD1	TRBV4-1	few	TRBJ1-4	CASSQATGGREKLFF	TGCGCCAGCAGCCAAGCCACAGGGGGAAGGGAAAAACTGTTTTTT